This record covers a single T cell receptor (beta chain). The data belong to a study of blood T cell repertoires in COVID-19. Overall study: Nucleic acid was either cDNA or gDNA, and it came from T cells, B-cell-depleted T cells, or PBMCs.

Per germline, CDR1 MNHEY and CDR2 SMNVEV (reference sequence). The CDR3 contains 16 residues. Trimming at V came to 6 bases and at J to 5 bases, leaving 14 bases not matched to a gene. Clinical history as reported by participants underpinned cohort assignment. Recovered participants had two consecutive negative NP/OP PCR tests, healthcare professional clearance, or symptom resolution. Data came from immunoSEQ multiplex PCR; TCRdb stores just in-frame clones and leaves some out. This repertoire shows 350,000 to 400,000 clones, roughly 90% found once; its top ten account for about 1.7%. This chain links TRBV27 with TRBJ2-5; 8 bases agree with TRBD2. Sequences were obtained from PBMCs or T cells enriched from blood (not recorded which). The sequence was collected from a woman between 25 and 40 years old who had recovered from COVID-19. The chain's CDR3 is CASSTYVGRGRETQYF. CDR3 bases: TGTGCCAGCAGCACTTACGTAGGGCGCGGGAGGGAGACCCAGTACTTC.